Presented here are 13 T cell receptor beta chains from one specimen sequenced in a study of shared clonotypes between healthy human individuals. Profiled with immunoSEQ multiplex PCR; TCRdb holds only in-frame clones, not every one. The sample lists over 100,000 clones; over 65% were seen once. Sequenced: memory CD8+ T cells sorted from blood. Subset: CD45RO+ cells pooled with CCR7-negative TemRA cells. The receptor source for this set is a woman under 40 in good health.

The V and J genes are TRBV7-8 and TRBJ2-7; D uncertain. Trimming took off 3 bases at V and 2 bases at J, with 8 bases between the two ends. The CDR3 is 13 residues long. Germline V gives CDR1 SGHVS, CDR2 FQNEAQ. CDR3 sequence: CASSLSTAYEQYF. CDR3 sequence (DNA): TGTGCCAGCAGCTTGAGTACAGCCTACGAGCAGTACTTC. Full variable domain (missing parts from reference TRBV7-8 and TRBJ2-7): GAGVSQSPRYKVAKRGQDVALRCDPISGHVSLFWYQQALGQGPEFLTYFQNEAQLDKSGLPSDRFFAERPEGSVSTLKIQRTQQEDSAVYLCASSLSTAYEQYFGPGTRLTVT.

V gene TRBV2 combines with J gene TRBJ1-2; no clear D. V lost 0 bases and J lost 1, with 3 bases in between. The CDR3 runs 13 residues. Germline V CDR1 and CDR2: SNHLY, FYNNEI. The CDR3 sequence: CASSEAVNYGYTF. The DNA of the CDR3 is TGTGCCAGCAGTGAAGCAGTTAACTATGGCTACACCTTC.

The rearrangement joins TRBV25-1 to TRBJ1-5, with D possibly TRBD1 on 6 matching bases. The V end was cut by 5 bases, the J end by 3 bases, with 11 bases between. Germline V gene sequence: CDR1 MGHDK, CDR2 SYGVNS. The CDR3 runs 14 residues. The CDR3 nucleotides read TGTGCCAGCAGTCCAGGGGCCAACAATCAGCCCCAGCATTTT. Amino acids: CASSPGANNQPQHF.

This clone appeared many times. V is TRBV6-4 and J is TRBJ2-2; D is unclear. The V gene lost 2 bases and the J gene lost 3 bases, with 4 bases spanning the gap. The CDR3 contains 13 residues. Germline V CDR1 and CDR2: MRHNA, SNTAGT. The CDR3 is CASSDGDTGELFF. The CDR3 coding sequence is TGTGCCAGCAGTGACGGGGACACCGGGGAGCTGTTTTTT.

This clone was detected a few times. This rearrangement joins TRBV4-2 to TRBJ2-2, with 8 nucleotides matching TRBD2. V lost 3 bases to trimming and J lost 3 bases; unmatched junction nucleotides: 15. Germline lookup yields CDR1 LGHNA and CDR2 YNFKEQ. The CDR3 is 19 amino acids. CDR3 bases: TGTGCCAGCAGCCAGGCCGGGACTAGTTCTGGTGTGGACACCGGGGAGCTGTTTTTT. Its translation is CASSQAGTSSGVDTGELFF.

CDR3 coding DNA: TGTGCCAGTCAGACTAGCGAAGGCCACAATGAGCAGTTCTTC. It codes for CASQTSEGHNEQFF. The rearrangement uses TRBV25-1 and TRBJ2-1, with TRBD2 identical over 8 bases. The CDR3 totals 14 residues. V shed 9 bases, J shed 5 bases, and the junction held 9 bases outside the gene matches. Germline CDR1 and CDR2: MGHDK and SYGVNS.

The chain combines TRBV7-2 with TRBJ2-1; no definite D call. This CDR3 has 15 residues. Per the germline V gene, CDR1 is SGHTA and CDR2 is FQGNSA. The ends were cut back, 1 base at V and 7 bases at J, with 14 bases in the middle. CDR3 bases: TGTGCCAGCAGCTTAGGACCAACATTTGGGAATGAGCAGTTCTTC. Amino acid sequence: CASSLGPTFGNEQFF.

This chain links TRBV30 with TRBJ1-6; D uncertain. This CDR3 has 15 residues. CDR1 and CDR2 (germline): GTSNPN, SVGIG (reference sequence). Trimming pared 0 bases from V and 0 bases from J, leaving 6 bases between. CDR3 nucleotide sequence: TGTGCCTGGAGTGTAGTAAACTCCTATAATTCACCCCTCCACTTT. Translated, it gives CAWSVVNSYNSPLHF.

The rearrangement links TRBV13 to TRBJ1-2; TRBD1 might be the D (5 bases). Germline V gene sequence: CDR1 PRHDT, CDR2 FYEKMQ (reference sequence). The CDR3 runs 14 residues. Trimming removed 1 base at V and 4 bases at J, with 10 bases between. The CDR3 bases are TGTGCCAGCAGCTTAGTAGGGACCGGCTATGGCTACACCTTC. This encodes CASSLVGTGYGYTF.

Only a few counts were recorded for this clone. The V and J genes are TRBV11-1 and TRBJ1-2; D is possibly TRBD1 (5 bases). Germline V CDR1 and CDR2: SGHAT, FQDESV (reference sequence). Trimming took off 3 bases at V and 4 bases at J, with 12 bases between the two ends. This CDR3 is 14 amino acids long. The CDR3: CASSFPGLPYGYTF. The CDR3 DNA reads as TGTGCCAGCAGCTTTCCGGGACTCCCCTATGGCTACACCTTC.

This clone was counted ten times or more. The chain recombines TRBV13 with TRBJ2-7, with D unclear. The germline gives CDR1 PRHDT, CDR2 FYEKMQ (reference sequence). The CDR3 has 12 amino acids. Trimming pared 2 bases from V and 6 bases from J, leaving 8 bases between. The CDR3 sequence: CASSLNRAEQYF. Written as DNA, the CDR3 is TGTGCCAGCAGCTTAAATCGGGCCGAGCAGTACTTC.

The CDR3 DNA reads TGTGCCAGCAGCCCCCAAACGGACAGGGGCGGAATCACCGGGGAGCTGTTTTTT. Amino acids: CASSPQTDRGGITGELFF. The chain has TRBV7-9 and TRBJ2-2, with TRBD1 matching over 9 bases. This CDR3 is built from 18 residues. Germline V gene lookup returns CDR1 SEHNR and CDR2 FQNEAQ (reference sequence). V dropped 5 bases and J dropped 4; count of bases not matched to a gene: 14.

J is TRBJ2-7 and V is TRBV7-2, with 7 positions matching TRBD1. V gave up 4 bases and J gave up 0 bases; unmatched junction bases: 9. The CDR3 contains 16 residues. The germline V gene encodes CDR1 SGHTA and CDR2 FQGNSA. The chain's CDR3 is CASSWGQRTHSYEQYF. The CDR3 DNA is TGTGCCAGCAGCTGGGGACAGCGGACCCACTCCTACGAGCAGTACTTC.